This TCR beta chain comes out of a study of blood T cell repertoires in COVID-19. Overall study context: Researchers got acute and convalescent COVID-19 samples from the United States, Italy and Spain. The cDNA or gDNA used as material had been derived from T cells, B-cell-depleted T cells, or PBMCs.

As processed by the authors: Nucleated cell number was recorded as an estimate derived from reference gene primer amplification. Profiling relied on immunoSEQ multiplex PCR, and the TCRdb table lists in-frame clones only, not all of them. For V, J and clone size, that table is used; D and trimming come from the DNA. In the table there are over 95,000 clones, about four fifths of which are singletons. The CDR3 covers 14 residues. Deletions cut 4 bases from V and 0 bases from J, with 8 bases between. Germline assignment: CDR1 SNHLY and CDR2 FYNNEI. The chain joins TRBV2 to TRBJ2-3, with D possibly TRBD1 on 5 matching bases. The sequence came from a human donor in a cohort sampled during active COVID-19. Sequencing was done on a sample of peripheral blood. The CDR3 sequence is CASSATGSTDTQYF. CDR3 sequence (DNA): TGTGCCAGCAGTGCCACAGGTAGCACAGATACGCAGTATTTT.